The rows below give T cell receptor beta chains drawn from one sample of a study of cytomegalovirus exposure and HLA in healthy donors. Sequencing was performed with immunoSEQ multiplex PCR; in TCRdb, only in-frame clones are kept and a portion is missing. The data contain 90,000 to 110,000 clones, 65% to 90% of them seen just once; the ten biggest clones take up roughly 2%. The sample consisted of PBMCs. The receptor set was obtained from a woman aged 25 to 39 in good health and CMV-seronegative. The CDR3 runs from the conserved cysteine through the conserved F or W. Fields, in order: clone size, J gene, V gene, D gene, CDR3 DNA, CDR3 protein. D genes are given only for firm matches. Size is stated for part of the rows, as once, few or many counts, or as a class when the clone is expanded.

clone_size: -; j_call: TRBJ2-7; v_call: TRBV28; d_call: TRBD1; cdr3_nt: TGTGCCAGCAGACCGGACAGGGGGTCTGTCTACGAGCAGTACTTC; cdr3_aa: CASRPDRGSVYEQYF
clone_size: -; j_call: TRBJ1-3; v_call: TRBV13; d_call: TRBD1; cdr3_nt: TGTGCCAGCAGCTTAATGATCACGGCAAGAGGACAGGTTAAAGACTCTGGAAACACCATATATTTT; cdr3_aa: CASSLMITARGQVKDSGNTIYF
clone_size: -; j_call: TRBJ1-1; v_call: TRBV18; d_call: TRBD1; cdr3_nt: TGTGCCAGCTCACCCACCCGGACAGGACACACTGAAGCTTTCTTT; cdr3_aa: CASSPTRTGHTEAFF
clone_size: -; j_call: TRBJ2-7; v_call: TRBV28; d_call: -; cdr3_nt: TGTGCCAGCAGTTTTTTGCGGGCGGACTACGAGCAGTACTTC; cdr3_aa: CASSFLRADYEQYF
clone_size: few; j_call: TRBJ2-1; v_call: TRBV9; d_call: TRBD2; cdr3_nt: TGTGCCAGCAGCGCTAGCGGGTTTGGGACAAATGAGCAGTTCTTC; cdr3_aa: CASSASGFGTNEQFF
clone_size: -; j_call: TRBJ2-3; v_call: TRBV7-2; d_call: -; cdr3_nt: TGTGCCAGCAGCTTCCAGGTAGCGGCAGCAGATACGCGGTATTTT; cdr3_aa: CASSFQVAAADTRYF
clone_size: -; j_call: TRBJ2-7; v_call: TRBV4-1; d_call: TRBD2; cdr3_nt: TGCGCCAGCAGCCAAGGGACTAGCGGACGGAGATCCTACGAGCAGTACTTC; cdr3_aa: CASSQGTSGRRSYEQYF
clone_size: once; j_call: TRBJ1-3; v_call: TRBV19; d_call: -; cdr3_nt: TGTGCCAGTAGAACTGCCAAGGCCGGGGAGACCAGAAACACCATATATTTT; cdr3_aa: CASRTAKAGETRNTIYF
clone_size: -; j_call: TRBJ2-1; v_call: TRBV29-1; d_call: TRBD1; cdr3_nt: TGCAGCGGTGGTACAGGGGTTGTTGAGCAGTTCTTC; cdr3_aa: CSGGTGVVEQFF
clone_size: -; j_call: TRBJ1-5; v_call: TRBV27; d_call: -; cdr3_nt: TGTGCCACTGCGCTGGGGGCTAGGTGGCCCCAGCATTTT; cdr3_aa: CATALGARWPQHF
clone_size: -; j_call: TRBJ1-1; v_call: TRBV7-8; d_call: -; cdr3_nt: TGTGCCAGCAGCCACAGAAGTGGCGGGGCTTTCTTT; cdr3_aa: CASSHRSGGAFF
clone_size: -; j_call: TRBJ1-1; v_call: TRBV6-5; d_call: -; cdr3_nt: TGTGCCAGCAGTTTTACAGGGAACACTGAAGCTTTCTTT; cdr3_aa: CASSFTGNTEAFF
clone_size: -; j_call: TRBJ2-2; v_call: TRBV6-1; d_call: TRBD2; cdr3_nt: TGTGCCAGCACCCGACTAGCGGGAGTGCCCGGGGAGCTGTTTTTT; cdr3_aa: CASTRLAGVPGELFF
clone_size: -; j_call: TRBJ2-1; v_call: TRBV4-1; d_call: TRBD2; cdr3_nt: TGCGCCAGCAGCCAGGTCCGGGAGGCTGAGCAGTTCTTC; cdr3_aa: CASSQVREAEQFF
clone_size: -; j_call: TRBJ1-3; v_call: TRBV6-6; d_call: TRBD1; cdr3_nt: TGTGCCAGCAGCACAGGGGGGGGAAGCACCATATATTTT; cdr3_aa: CASSTGGGSTIYF
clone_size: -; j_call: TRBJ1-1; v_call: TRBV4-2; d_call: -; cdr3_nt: TGTGCCAGCAGCCAGTACTCCATGCAGAACACTGAAGCTTTCTTT; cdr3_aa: CASSQYSMQNTEAFF
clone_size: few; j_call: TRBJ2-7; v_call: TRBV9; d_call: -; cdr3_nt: TGTGCCAGCAGCCTCCGATGGGAGTCCGGCGAGCAGTACTTC; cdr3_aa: CASSLRWESGEQYF
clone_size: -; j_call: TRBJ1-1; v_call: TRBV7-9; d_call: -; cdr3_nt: TGTGCCAGCAGCTTAGGGGCGCAATTGACTGAAGCTTTCTTT; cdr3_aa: CASSLGAQLTEAFF
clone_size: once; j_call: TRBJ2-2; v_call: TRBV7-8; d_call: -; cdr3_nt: TGTGCCAGCAGCTTAGTTTCAACGAACACCGGGGAGCTGTTTTTT; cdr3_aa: CASSLVSTNTGELFF
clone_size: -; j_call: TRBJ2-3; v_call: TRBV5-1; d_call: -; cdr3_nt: TGCGCCAGCAGCGCGACAGGGACTAGCACAGATACGCAGTATTTT; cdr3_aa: CASSATGTSTDTQYF
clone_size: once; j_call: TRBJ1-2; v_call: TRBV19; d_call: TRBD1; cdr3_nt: TGTGCCAGTAGTCAGGGGACAGGGACTGGCTACACCTTC; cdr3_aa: CASSQGTGTGYTF
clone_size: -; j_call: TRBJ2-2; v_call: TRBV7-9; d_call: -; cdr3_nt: TGTGCCAGCAGCCCTCAGGGCAGGGAAGGCGCCGGGGAGCTGTTTTTT; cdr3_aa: CASSPQGREGAGELFF
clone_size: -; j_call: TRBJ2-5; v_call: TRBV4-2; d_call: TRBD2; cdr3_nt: TGTGCCAGCAGCGCAAGACGGGGGGGGATGGAGACCCAGTACTTC; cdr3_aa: CASSARRGGMETQYF
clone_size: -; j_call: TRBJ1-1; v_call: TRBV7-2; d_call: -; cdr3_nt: TGTGCCAGCAGTTTCACTACATTACAGGGCACTGAAGCTTTCTTT; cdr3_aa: CASSFTTLQGTEAFF
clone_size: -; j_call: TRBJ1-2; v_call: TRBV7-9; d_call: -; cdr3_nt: TGTGCCAGCAGACTTAGGACCGATCTTGGGAGCGGCTACACCTTC; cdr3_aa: CASRLRTDLGSGYTF
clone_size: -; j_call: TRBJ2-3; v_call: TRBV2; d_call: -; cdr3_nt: TGTGCCAGCATGGAATTACGGGAAGATACGCAGTATTTT; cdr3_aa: CASMELREDTQYF
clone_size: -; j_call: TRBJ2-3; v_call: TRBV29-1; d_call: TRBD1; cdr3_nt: TGCAGCGTTGAAGATATTTCGACAGGGAGTATAGATACGCAGTATTTT; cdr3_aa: CSVEDISTGSIDTQYF
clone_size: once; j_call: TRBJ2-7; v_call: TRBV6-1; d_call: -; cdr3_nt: TGTGCCAGCAGTGAAGCGCTTGGCGGGCCCTACGAGCAGTACTTC; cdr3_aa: CASSEALGGPYEQYF
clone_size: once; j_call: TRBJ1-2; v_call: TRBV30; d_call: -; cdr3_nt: TGTGGGTCCGGGAACCCCTATGGCTACACCTTC; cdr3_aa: CGSGNPYGYTF
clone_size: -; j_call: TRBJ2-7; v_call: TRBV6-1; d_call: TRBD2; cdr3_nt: TGTGCCAGCAGTTGGACTAGTTACGAGCAGTACTTC; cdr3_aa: CASSWTSYEQYF
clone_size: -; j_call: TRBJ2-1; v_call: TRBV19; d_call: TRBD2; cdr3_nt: TGTGCCAGTAGTATGTTCGGCGGGAGCAGCTCCTACAATGAGCAGTTCTTC; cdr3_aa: CASSMFGGSSSYNEQFF
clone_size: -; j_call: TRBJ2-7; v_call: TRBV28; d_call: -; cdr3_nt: TGTGCCAGCAGCAAGAGGGACGAGCAGTACTTC; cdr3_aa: CASSKRDEQYF
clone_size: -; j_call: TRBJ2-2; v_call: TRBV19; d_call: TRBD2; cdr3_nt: TGTGCCAGTACTTCATGGACTAGCGGGAGCCCCCTACTTAGGACCGGGGAGCTGTTTTTT; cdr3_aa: CASTSWTSGSPLLRTGELFF
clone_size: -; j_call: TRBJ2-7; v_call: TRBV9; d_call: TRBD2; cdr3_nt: TGTGCCAGCAGCGGAGCTAGCGGGACCAAAAACTCCTACGAGCAGTACTTC; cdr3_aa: CASSGASGTKNSYEQYF
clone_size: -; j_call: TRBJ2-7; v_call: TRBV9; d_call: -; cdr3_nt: TGTGCCAGCAGCGTAAGGGCAGGGGACGGCGAAGAGCAGTACTTC; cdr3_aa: CASSVRAGDGEEQYF
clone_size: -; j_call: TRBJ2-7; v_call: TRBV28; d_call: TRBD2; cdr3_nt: TGTGCCAGCAGTTTGGTACCCTCATCGAGCGGGAGGTTCTTC; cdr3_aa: CASSLVPSSSGRFF
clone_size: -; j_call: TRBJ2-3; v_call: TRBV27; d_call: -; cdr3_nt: TGTGCCAGCAGTTTACGCGTACTGAGTCCGGATACGCAGTATTTT; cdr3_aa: CASSLRVLSPDTQYF
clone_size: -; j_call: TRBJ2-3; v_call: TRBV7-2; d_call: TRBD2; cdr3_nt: TGTGCCAGCAGCTTAGCCGGGACTAGGAGCACAGATACGCAGTATTTT; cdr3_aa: CASSLAGTRSTDTQYF
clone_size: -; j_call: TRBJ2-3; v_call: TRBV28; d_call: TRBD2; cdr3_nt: TGTGCCAGCAGTTCTGTTGTGGGGGGGACAGATACGCAGTATTTT; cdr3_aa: CASSSVVGGTDTQYF
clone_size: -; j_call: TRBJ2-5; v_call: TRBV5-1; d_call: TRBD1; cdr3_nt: TGCGCCAGCAGCCCATGGGGGGTGCTGACAGGGGAAGGAGAGACCCAGTACTTC; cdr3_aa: CASSPWGVLTGEGETQYF
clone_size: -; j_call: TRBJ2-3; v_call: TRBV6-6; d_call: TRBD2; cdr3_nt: TGTGCCAGCAGTTACCCAGCGGGAGTCACAGATACGCAGTATTTT; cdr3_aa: CASSYPAGVTDTQYF
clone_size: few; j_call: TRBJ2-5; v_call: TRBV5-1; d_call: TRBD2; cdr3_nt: TGCGCCAGCAGGGGGGCCGGGACTCGCGGGAGGGAGACCCAGTACTTC; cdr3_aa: CASRGAGTRGRETQYF
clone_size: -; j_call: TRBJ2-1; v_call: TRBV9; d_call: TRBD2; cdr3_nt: TGTGCCAGCAGCGTAGATAGGCTCGGGCGGGAGGGGGTCCATTCCAATGAGCAGTTCTTC; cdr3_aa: CASSVDRLGREGVHSNEQFF
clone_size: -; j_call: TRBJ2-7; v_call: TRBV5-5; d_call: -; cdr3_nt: TGTGCCAGCAGCCCAAACTGGACAGCAATTCCCTACGAGCAGTACTTC; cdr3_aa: CASSPNWTAIPYEQYF
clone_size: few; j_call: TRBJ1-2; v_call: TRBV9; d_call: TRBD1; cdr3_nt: TGTGCCAGCAGCGTCGCCGGGACAGGGGCCTATGGCTACACCTTC; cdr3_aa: CASSVAGTGAYGYTF
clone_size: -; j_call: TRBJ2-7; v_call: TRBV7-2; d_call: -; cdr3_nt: TGTGCCAGCAGCTCACTGGGACTGCTTCCCTACGAGCAGTACTTC; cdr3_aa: CASSSLGLLPYEQYF
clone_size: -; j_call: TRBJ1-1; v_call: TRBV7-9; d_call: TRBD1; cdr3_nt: TGTGCCAGCAGTTCAGGGGGCCAAGCTTTCTTT; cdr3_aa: CASSSGGQAFF
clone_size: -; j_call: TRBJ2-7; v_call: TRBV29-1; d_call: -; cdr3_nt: TGCAGCGTTGAAAGCTTCAACGAGCAGTACTTC; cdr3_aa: CSVESFNEQYF
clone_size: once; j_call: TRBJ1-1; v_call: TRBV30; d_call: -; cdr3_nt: TGTGCCTGGGGCGGGTTCCTCACTGAAGCTTTCTTT; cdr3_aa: CAWGGFLTEAFF
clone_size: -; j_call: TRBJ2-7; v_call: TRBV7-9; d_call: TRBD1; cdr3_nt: TGTGCCAGCAGCTTAGTAATGTGGACAGGGATCTACGAGCAGTACTTC; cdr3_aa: CASSLVMWTGIYEQYF
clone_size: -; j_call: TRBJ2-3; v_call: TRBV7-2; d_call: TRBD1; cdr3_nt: TGTGCCAGCAGCTTATTGTCGACAGGGTGGACAGATACGCAGTATTTT; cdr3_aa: CASSLLSTGWTDTQYF
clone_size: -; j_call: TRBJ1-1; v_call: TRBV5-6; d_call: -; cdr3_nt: TGTGCCAGCAGCTTGGTTGTCTCGTTCGGTGAGGAAGCTTTCTTT; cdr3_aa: CASSLVVSFGEEAFF
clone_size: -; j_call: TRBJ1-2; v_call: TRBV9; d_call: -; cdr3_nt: TGTGCCAGCAGCGTAACAGGCGATGCCTACACCTTC; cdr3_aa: CASSVTGDAYTF
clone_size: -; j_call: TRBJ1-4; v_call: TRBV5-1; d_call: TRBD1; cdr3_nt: TGCGCCAGCAGCGATCCGGGACAGGGGCGGAGAATGGAAAAACTGTTTTTT; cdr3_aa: CASSDPGQGRRMEKLFF
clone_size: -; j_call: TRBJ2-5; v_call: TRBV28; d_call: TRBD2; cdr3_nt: TGTGCCAGCAGTTTCCTACTAGCGGGAGGGCCATCAGAGACCCAGTACTTC; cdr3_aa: CASSFLLAGGPSETQYF
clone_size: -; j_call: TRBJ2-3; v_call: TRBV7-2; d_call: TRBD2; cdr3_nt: TGTGCCAGCAGCCCATCTAGCGGATTTAGCTCCAATCGGGCAGATACGCAGTATTTT; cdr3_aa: CASSPSSGFSSNRADTQYF
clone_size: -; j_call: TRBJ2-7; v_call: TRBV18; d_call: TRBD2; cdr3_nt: TGTGCCAGCTCACGAGGGACTAGCGGCTACGAGCAGTACTTC; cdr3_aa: CASSRGTSGYEQYF
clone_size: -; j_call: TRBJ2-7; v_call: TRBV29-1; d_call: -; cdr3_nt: TGCAGCACTTTCACTGTCGGGACTCCCGGGAGCTCCTACGAGCAGTACTTC; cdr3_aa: CSTFTVGTPGSSYEQYF
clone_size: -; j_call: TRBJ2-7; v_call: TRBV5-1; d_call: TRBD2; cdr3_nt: TGCGCCAGCAGCCTTGGGGGGACTAGCTCTACCTACGAGCAGTACTTC; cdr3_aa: CASSLGGTSSTYEQYF